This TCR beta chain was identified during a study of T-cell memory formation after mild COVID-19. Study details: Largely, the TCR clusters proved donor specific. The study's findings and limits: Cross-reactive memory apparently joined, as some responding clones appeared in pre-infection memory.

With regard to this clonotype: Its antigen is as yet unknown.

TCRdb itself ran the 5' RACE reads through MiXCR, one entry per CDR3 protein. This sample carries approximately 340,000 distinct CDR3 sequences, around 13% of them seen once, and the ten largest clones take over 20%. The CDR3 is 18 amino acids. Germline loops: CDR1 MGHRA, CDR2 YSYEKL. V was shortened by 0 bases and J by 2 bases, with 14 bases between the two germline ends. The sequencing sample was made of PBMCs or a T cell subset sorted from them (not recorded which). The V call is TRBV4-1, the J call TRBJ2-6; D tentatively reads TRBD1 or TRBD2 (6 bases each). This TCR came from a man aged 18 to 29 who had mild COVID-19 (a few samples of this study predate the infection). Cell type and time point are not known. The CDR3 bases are TGCGCCAGCAGCCAAGAGCCCCCGGGGGCTACTGGGGCCAACGTCCTGACTTTC. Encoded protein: CASSQEPPGATGANVLTF.